Listed below are T cell receptor beta chains from one sample, sequenced in a study of T-cell reconstitution after alpha-beta-depleted transplantation in children. From the PCR reads, TCRdb called clonotypes with MiXCR, one entry per CDR3 protein. This table has approximately 240,000 distinct CDR3 sequences, around 10% appearing once. Sequenced here: PBMCs from the stem cell graft donor, sampled from the stem cell graft. All receptors derive from a human donor who donated a stem cell graft to a child with acute lymphoblastic leukemia. CDR3s include the opening cysteine and the closing phenylalanine or tryptophan.

v_call	cdr3_aa
TRBV7-8	CASSIVGGSYTEAFF
TRBV7-6	CASSFPGNSDTQYF
TRBV3-1	CASSLTSGGVYNEQFF
TRBV25-1	CASSESSGINYGYTF
TRBV27	CASRLGTGHYEQYF
TRBV4-3	CASSQDPSITGNTIYF
TRBV18	CASSPRRVNTEAFF
TRBV6-4	CASSPYTNTGELFF
TRBV20-1	CTPRGEYNEQFF
TRBV12-3/TRBV12-4	CASSSSPGTGTEQFF
TRBV27	CASSVTGQVGNTIYF
TRBV7-9	CASSSPLAGSYNEQFF
TRBV20-1	CSARRDGGDTEAFF
TRBV4-3	CASSQDGGAGGDYGYTF
TRBV27	CASSFVAGGHREQYF
TRBV3-1	CASSPGTSGVDEQFF
TRBV27	CASSFPGGAYNEQFF
TRBV5-1	CASSPGQLNEKLFF
TRBV18	CASQRPRADTQYF
TRBV7-2	CASSLAGPDEQFF
TRBV20-1	CSTRGGGPPTDTQYF
TRBV6-5	CASSYSGGYNSPLHF
TRBV6-2/TRBV6-3	CASSWGPSYEQYF
TRBV29-1	CSVEVGLDYEQYF
TRBV7-2	CASSPPRTALKQETQYF
TRBV18	CASSDETTNEKLFF
TRBV7-2	CASSFEQVGEAFF
TRBV12-3/TRBV12-4	CASSFRTGNYGYTF
TRBV6-9	CASSHRGGKSYEQYF
TRBV6-2/TRBV6-3	CASSFSGDQETQYF
TRBV5-5	CASSLFLGGWDQPQHF
TRBV7-9	CASSFIQGEAFF
TRBV6-1	CASSETSGGADTQYF
TRBV6-1	CASSELGPTEAFF
TRBV12-3/TRBV12-4	CASRRGGIPEAFF
TRBV14	CASSQPKAGTSGGTTYNEQFF
TRBV30	CAWSGLQGANQPQHF
TRBV30	CAWSTSAYQPQHF
TRBV5-1	CASSLNSNEQYF
TRBV5-1	CASKSEGATGELFF
TRBV3-1	CASSQGVQAGVGGSYEQCF
TRBV12-3/TRBV12-4	CASSFDGGASTDTQYF
TRBV29-1	CSVEDPRVETQYF
TRBV7-2	CASSFQGVNEKLFF
TRBV6-1	CASRGLRTGHYTGELFF
TRBV12-3/TRBV12-4	CASSLTLSSETQYF
TRBV12-3/TRBV12-4	CASSFYAVAGQETQYF
TRBV20-1	CSAPVGGLSYEQYF
TRBV12-3/TRBV12-4	CASSPRMGRNYGYTF
TRBV2	CASSDNPPSAKNIQYF
TRBV12-3/TRBV12-4	CASRPLGEASQPQHF
TRBV7-9	CASSPPGQGNNEQFF
TRBV10-3	CAIRRSPSGVADTQYF